Presented here are 20 T cell receptor beta chains from one specimen sequenced in a study of cytomegalovirus exposure and HLA in healthy donors. The table came from immunoSEQ multiplex PCR; TCRdb's copy has only in-frame clones and leaves some out. The sample has about 120,000 clones; 89% are singletons. The source material was PBMCs. The source of these receptors is a woman between 18 and 29 years old in good health and CMV-seronegative.

Written as DNA, the CDR3 is TGTGCCTGGAGTGGCAGAGGGATGGAGAACGAGCAGTACGTC. The encoded protein is CAWSGRGMENEQYV. The rearrangement uses TRBV30 and TRBJ2-7; tentative D call: TRBD2 (5 bases). Germline V gene data show CDR1 as GTSNPN and CDR2 as SVGIG (reference sequence). This CDR3 has 14 amino acids. The V end lost 1 base, the J end lost 5 bases, and 15 bases lay between the germline ends.

The chain couples TRBV2 to TRBJ2-7, with a tentative D call TRBD1 (6 bases). V was trimmed by 6 bases and J by 4 bases, leaving 10 bases between them. There are 12 residues in the CDR3. Germline CDR1 reads SNHLY; CDR2 reads FYNNEI. CDR3: CASSLDRYEQYV. The CDR3 nucleotides are TGTGCCAGCAGCCTGGACAGATACGAGCAGTACGTC.

This rearrangement joins TRBV15 to TRBJ2-1, with TRBD2 as a possible D gene (5 bases). Between the trimmed V and J ends, which lost 0 bases and 9 bases, there was a span of 12 bases. Looked up from germline, CDR1 is LNHNV and CDR2 is YYDKDF (reference sequence). This CDR3 contains 14 residues. CDR3 DNA sequence: TGTGCCACCAGCAGAGAGATGGCGGGCGTTGAGCAGTTCTTC. This encodes CATSREMAGVEQFF.

V and J are TRBV10-1 and TRBJ2-2; TRBD1 agrees at 7 bases. The V gene end was trimmed by 5 bases and the J gene end by 6 bases; junction bases not matched to a gene: 3. Per germline, CDR1 WNHNN and CDR2 SYGVQD (reference sequence). The CDR3 spans 13 residues. CDR3 residues: CASSKGGPGELFF. Written as DNA, the CDR3 is TGCGCCAGCAGTAAAGGGGGCCCCGGGGAGCTGTTTTTT.

V is TRBV5-1 and J is TRBJ2-4, with 7 bases aligning to TRBD1. This CDR3 region has 15 residues. Germline CDR1 is SGHRS and CDR2 is YFSETQ. V lost 2 bases to trimming and J lost 4 bases; unmatched junction nucleotides: 6. In DNA, the CDR3 is TGCGCCAGCAGCTTTAATCCGGGACAGAAAAACATTCAGTACTTC. It yields the protein CASSFNPGQKNIQYF.

The chain joins TRBV7-6 to TRBJ2-1; TRBD1 matches at 8 bases. The ends lost 4 bases at V and 8 bases at J; junction bases unmatched: 16. The CDR3 totals 17 residues. The germline V gene encodes CDR1 SGHVS and CDR2 FNYEAQ. The CDR3 DNA reads TGTGCCAGCAGCTCCTGGACAGGGCCCCACTCTGGGGATGAGCAGTTCTTC. It encodes CASSSWTGPHSGDEQFF.

V and J are TRBV30 and TRBJ1-2; D is perhaps TRBD1 (6 bases). Germline V gene sequence: CDR1 GTSNPN, CDR2 SVGIG (reference sequence). V was cut by 4 bases and J by 5 bases, with 11 bases left in between. The CDR3 is made up of 12 amino acids. CDR3 protein: CAWTDSEYGYTF. The CDR3 nucleotides read TGTGCCTGGACGGACAGCGAGTATGGCTACACCTTC.

This chain links TRBV5-1 with TRBJ2-5; D may be TRBD2 (6 bases). CDR3 length equals 13 residues. Germline V gene data show CDR1 as SGHRS and CDR2 as YFSETQ. V lost 7 bases and J lost 5, with 15 bases in between. The DNA for the CDR3 is TGCGCCAGCCAATCAGAGGGAGGCGAGACCCAGTACTTC. Translated: CASQSEGGETQYF.

The chain uses TRBV29-1 and TRBJ2-2; 8 bases match TRBD2. In germline, CDR1 is SQVTM, CDR2 ANQGSEA. Trimming took 3 bases from V and 6 from J; bases not matched to a gene: 3. This CDR3 is 13 amino acids long. CDR3 in amino acids: CSVEGTRSGELFF. For the CDR3, the DNA is TGCAGCGTTGAGGGGACTAGGTCCGGGGAGCTGTTTTTT.

V usage is TRBV6-4 and J usage is TRBJ1-2; D unresolved. CDR1 and CDR2 (germline): MRHNA, SNTAGT. This CDR3 has 13 residues. Trimming shortened V by 0 bases and J by 8 bases, and 10 bases separated the two germline ends. The CDR3 loop is CASSDSPPVGYTF. CDR3 DNA sequence: TGTGCCAGCAGTGACTCACCGCCAGTCGGCTACACCTTC.

This chain joins TRBV5-8 and TRBJ1-4; the match to TRBD1 covers 8 bases. The V gene end was trimmed by 4 bases and the J gene end by 11 bases; junction bases not matched to a gene: 4. CDR1 SGHTS and CDR2 YDEGEE come from the germline V gene. The CDR3 covers 12 residues. The CDR3: CASSTGTGKLFF. DNA of the CDR3: TGTGCCAGCAGCACAGGGACAGGTAAACTGTTTTTT.

The chain couples TRBV11-2 to TRBJ2-7; 11 nucleotides align to TRBD2. This CDR3 spans 14 amino acids. CDR1 is SGHAT, CDR2 FQNNGV, per germline. V lost 4 bases and J lost 3; bases outside the gene matches: 2. This chain's CDR3 is CASSSTSGSYEQYF. The CDR3 DNA sequence: TGTGCCAGCAGCTCCACTAGCGGGAGCTACGAGCAGTACTTC. Together with reference TRBV11-2 and TRBJ2-7, the CDR3 gives the full variable domain: EAGVAQSPRYKIIEKRQSVAFWCNPISGHATLYWYQQILGQGPKLLIQFQNNGVVDDSQLPKDRFSAERLKGVDSTLKIQPAKLEDSAVYLCASSSTSGSYEQYFGPGTRLTVT.

This clone was recorded a few times. The chain has TRBV7-2 and TRBJ1-2; D remains ambiguous. The CDR3 is 16 residues long. CDR1 is SGHTA, CDR2 FQGNSA, per germline. Trimming took 5 bases from V and 4 from J, leaving 20 bases between them. The CDR3: CASSKSRWQEGYGYTF. In DNA, the CDR3 is TGTGCCAGCAGCAAAAGCCGCTGGCAGGAGGGCTATGGCTACACCTTC.

This sequence joins TRBV27 and TRBJ2-1; tentative D call: TRBD1 (6 bases). V lost 4 bases, J lost 9 bases, and 19 bases lay in between. The CDR3 has 15 residues. Germline CDR1 and CDR2: MNHEY and SMNVEV (reference sequence). CDR3 sequence: CASSSTLGQPGEQFF. The CDR3 coding sequence is TGTGCCAGCAGTTCCACCCTGGGACAACCGGGTGAGCAGTTCTTC.

This chain connects TRBV6-5 to TRBJ1-5; unclear D gene. Germline CDR1 reads MNHEY; CDR2 reads SVGAGI. V was shortened by 3 bases and J by 4 bases, with 13 bases between the two germline ends. The CDR3 runs to 15 residues. The CDR3 loop is CASSYVVALNQPQHF. The CDR3 coding sequence is TGTGCCAGCAGTTATGTGGTGGCACTAAATCAGCCCCAGCATTTT.

J is TRBJ2-3 and V is TRBV2; 7 bases map to TRBD1. CDR1 and CDR2 (germline): SNHLY, FYNNEI. The CDR3 is 14 amino acids. J gave up 4 bases and V 4 bases, and 5 bases lay outside the gene matches. The chain's CDR3 is CASSAERGPDTQYF. CDR3 in DNA: TGTGCCAGCAGTGCGGAGAGGGGGCCAGATACGCAGTATTTT.

This clone was counted only a few times. The chain's CDR3 is CSGGGTGREKLFF. In nucleotides, the CDR3 is TGCAGCGGCGGAGGGACAGGGAGAGAAAAACTGTTTTTT. The chain is built from TRBV29-1 and TRBJ1-4, with 9 bases aligning to TRBD1. In germline, CDR1 is SQVTM, CDR2 ANQGSEA. The trim removed 7 bases at V and 8 bases at J, leaving 8 bases unmatched. The length of the CDR3 is 13 residues.

The chain employs TRBV5-1 and TRBJ2-5; tentatively, D is TRBD2 (5 bases). Germline assignment: CDR1 SGHRS and CDR2 YFSETQ. V gave up 6 bases and J gave up 1 base, with 16 bases separating them. This CDR3 comprises 15 residues. CDR3 in amino acids: CASIKGGLSQETQYF. CDR3 nucleotides: TGCGCCAGCATTAAGGGCGGACTTTCCCAAGAGACCCAGTACTTC. The full variable domain, completed using reference TRBV5-1 and TRBJ2-5, is KAGVTQTPRYLIKTRGQQVTLSCSPISGHRSVSWYQQTPGQGLQFLFEYFSETQRNKGNFPGRFSGRQFSNSRSEMNVSTLELGDSALYLCASIKGGLSQETQYFGPGTRLLVL.

This rearrangement joins TRBV28 to TRBJ2-2; D is perhaps TRBD1 (6 bases). The CDR3 is 13 amino acids. Between the trimmed V and J ends, which lost 5 bases and 7 bases, there was a span of 11 bases. From germline, CDR1 is MDHEN and CDR2 SYDVKM. CDR3 DNA: TGTGCCAGCAGTACGAACAGGGTCGGGGAGCTGTTTTTT. Encoded protein: CASSTNRVGELFF. Full variable domain (rest looked up from reference TRBV28 and TRBJ2-2): DVKVTQSSRYLVKRTGEKVFLECVQDMDHENMFWYRQDPGLGLRLIYFSYDVKMKEKGDIPEGYSVSREKKERFSLILESASTNQTSMYLCASSTNRVGELFFGEGSRLTVL.

The rearrangement links TRBV18 to TRBJ2-5; D ambiguous. The V gene lost 3 bases and the J gene lost 3 bases, with 14 bases spanning the gap. In germline, CDR1 is KGHSH, CDR2 LQKENI. The CDR3 is 15 residues long. In DNA form, the CDR3 reads TGTGCCAGCTCACCCGTCCCCCGCGTCGAAGAGACCCAGTACTTC. It codes for CASSPVPRVEETQYF.